The T cell receptor beta chain described here comes from a study of blood T cell repertoires in COVID-19. This clone was detected a few times. Seattle patient enrollment occurred during active infection, with longitudinal follow-up thereafter. The method was immunoSEQ multiplex PCR; TCRdb's version includes in-frame clones alone and lacks a portion of them. The profile shows some 150,000 clones, 75% to 85% of them singletons. Germline V gene sequence: CDR1 LGHNA, CDR2 YSLEER. The germline V and J ends were trimmed by 0 bases and 3 bases, with 9 bases remaining between them. This CDR3 contains 15 residues.

This clonotype was obtained from a woman in her 70s with COVID-19, enrolled during active disease. The sequenced sample consisted of peripheral blood. The chain links TRBV4-3 to TRBJ1-5; no reliable D call. The CDR3 coding sequence is TGCGCCAGCAGCCAAGATCATGGGCCCAATCAGCCCCAGCATTTT. It codes for CASSQDHGPNQPQHF.